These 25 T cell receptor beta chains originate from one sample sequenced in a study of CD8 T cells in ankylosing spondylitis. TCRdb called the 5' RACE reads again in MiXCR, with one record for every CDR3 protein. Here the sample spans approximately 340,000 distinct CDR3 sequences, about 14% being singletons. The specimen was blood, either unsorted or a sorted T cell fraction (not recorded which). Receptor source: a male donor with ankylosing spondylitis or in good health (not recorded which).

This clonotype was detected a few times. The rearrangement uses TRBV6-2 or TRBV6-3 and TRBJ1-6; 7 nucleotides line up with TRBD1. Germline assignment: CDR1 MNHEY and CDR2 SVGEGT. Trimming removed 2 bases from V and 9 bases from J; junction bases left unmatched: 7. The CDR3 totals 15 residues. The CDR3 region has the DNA TGTGCCAGCAGTTACCCGGGACAGAGTGGTTCACCCCTCCACTTT. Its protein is CASSYPGQSGSPLHF.

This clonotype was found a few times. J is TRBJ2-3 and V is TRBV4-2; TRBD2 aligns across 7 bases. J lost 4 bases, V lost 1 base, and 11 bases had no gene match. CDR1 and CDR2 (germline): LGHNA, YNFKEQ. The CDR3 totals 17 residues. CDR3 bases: TGTGCCAGCAGCCAAGCAGTCACTCGCGGGAGAGCAGATACGCAGTATTTT. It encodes CASSQAVTRGRADTQYF.

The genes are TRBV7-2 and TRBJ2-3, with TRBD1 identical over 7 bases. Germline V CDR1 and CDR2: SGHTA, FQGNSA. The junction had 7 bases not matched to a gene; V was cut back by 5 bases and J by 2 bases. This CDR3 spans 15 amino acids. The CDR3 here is CASSTQTGYTDTQYF. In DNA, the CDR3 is TGTGCCAGCAGCACCCAGACAGGGTACACAGATACGCAGTATTTT.

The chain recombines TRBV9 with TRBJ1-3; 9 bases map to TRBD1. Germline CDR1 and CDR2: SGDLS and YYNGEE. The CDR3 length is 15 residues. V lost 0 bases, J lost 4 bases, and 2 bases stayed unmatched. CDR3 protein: CASSVGDRAGNTIYF. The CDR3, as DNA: TGTGCCAGCAGCGTAGGGGACAGGGCCGGAAACACCATATATTTT.

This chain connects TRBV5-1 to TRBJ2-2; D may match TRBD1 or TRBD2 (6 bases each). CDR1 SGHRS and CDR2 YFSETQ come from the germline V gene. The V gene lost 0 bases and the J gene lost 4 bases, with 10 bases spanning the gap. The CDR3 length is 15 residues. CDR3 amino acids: CASSLERGATGELFF. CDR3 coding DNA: TGCGCCAGCAGCTTGGAAAGGGGGGCCACCGGGGAGCTGTTTTTT. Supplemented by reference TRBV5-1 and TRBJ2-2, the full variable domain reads KAGVTQTPRYLIKTRGQQVTLSCSPISGHRSVSWYQQTPGQGLQFLFEYFSETQRNKGNFPGRFSGRQFSNSRSEMNVSTLELGDSALYLCASSLERGATGELFFGEGSRLTVL.

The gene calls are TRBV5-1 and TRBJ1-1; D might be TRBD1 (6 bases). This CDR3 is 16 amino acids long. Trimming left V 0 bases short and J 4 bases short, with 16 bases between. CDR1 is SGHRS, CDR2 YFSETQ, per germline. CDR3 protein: CASSLVTGWGATEAFF. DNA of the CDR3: TGCGCCAGCAGCTTGGTTACAGGGTGGGGGGCCACTGAAGCTTTCTTT.

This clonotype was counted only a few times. The CDR3 is CASSQDLGTPGIEAFF. CDR3 bases: TGTGCCAGCAGCCAAGATCTTGGGACCCCCGGGATTGAAGCTTTCTTT. The chain is built from TRBV3-1 and TRBJ1-1; possibly TRBD1 for D (5 bases). The CDR3 is 16 residues long. With 0 bases removed from V and 7 bases from J, the gap between germline ends came to 18 bases. The V gene's germline CDR1 is LGHDT and CDR2 YNNKEL (reference sequence).

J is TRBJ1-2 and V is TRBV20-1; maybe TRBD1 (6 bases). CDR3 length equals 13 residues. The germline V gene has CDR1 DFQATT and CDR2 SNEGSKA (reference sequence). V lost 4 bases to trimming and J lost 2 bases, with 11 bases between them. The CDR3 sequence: CSAKEGGNYGYTF. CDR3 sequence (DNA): TGCAGTGCTAAGGAGGGGGGGAACTATGGCTACACCTTC.

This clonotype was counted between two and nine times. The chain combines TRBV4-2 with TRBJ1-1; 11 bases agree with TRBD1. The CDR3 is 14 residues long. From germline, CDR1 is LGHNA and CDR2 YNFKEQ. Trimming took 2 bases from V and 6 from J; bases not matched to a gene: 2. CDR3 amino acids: CASSQRTGGSEAFF. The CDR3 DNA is TGTGCCAGCAGCCAAAGGACAGGGGGCTCTGAAGCTTTCTTT.

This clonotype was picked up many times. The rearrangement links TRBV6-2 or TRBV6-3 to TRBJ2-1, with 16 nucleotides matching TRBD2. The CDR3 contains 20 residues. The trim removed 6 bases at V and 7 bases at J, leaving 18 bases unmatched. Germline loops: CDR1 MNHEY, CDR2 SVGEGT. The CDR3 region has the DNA TGTGCCAGCAGATCCCCCGGGAGGGGACTAGCGGGAGGGCGGAGGAATGAGCAGTTCTTC. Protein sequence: CASRSPGRGLAGGRRNEQFF.

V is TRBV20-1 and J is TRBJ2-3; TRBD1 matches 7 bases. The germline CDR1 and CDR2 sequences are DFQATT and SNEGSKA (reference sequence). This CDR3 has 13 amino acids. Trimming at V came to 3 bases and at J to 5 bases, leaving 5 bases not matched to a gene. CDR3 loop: CSASPTGKDTQYF. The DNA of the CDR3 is TGCAGTGCTAGCCCGACAGGGAAAGATACGCAGTATTTT.

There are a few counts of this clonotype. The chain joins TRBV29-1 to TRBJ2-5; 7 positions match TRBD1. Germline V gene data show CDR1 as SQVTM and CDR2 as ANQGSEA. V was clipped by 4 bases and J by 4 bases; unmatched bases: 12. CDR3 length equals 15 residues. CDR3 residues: CSVGQGGWVTETQYF. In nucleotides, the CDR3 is TGCAGCGTTGGACAGGGTGGTTGGGTGACAGAGACCCAGTACTTC.

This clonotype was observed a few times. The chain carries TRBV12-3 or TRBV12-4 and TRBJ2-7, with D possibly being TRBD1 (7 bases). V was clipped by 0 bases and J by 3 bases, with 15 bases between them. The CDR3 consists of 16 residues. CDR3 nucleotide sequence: TGTGCCAGCAGTTTAGCGCTCGGGCAGGGGGGCTACGAGCAGTACTTC. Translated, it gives CASSLALGQGGYEQYF.

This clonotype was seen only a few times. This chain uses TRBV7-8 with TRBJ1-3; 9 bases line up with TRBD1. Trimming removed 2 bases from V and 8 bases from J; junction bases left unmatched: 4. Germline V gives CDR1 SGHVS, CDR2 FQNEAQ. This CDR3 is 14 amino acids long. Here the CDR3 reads CASSLSDRGDTIYF. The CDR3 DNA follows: TGTGCCAGCAGCTTATCGGACAGGGGAGACACCATATATTTT.

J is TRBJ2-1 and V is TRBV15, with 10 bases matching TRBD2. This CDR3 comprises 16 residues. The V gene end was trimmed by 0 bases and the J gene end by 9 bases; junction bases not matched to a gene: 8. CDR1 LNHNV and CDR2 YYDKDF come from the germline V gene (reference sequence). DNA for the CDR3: TGTGCCACCAGCAGAGATTTGGGACTAGCGTCCGGTGAGCAGTTCTTC. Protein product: CATSRDLGLASGEQFF.

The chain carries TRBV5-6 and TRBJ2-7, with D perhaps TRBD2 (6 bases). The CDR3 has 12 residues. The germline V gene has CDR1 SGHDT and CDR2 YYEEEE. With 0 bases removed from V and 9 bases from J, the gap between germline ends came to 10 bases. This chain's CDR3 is CASSLVPEGQYF. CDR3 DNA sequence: TGTGCCAGCAGCTTGGTTCCGGAGGGGCAGTACTTC.

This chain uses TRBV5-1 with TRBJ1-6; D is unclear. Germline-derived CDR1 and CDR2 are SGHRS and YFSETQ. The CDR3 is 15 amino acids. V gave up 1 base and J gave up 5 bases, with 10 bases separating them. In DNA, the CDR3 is TGCGCCAGCAGCTTGTGGACGCTTAATAATTCACCCCTCCACTTT. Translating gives CASSLWTLNNSPLHF.

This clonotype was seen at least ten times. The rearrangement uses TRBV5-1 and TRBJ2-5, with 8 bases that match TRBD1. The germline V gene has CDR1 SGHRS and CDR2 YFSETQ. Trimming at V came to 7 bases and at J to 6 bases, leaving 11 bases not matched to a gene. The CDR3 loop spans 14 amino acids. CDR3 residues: CASGQGQGGKTQYF. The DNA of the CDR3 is TGCGCCAGCGGACAGGGCCAAGGAGGAAAGACCCAGTACTTC. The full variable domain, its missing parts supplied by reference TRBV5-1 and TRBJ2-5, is KAGVTQTPRYLIKTRGQQVTLSCSPISGHRSVSWYQQTPGQGLQFLFEYFSETQRNKGNFPGRFSGRQFSNSRSEMNVSTLELGDSALYLCASGQGQGGKTQYFGPGTRLLVL.

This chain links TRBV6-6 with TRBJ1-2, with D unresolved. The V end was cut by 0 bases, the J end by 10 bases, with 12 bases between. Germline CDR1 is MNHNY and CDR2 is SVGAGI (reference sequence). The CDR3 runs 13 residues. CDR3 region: CASSYSVQVHYTF. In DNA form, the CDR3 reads TGTGCCAGCAGTTACTCGGTTCAGGTCCACTACACCTTC.

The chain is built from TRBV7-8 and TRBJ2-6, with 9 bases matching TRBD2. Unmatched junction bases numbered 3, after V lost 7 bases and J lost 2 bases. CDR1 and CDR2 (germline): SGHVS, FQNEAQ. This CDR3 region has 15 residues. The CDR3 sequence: CASTLAGTGANVLTF. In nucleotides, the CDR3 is TGTGCCAGCACCCTAGCGGGGACTGGGGCCAACGTCCTGACTTTC.

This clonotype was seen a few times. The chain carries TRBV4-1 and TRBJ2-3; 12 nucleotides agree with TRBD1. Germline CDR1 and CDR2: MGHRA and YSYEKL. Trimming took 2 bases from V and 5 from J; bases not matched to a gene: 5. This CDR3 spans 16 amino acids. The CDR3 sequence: CASSQSGTGGKDTQYF. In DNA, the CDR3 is TGCGCCAGCAGCCAATCGGGGACAGGGGGCAAAGATACGCAGTATTTT.

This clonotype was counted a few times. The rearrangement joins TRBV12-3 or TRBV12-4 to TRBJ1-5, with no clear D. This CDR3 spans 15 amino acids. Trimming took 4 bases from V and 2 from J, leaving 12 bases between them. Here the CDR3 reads CASSYSAAGNQPQHF. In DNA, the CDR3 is TGTGCCAGCAGTTACAGTGCCGCGGGCAATCAGCCCCAGCATTTT.

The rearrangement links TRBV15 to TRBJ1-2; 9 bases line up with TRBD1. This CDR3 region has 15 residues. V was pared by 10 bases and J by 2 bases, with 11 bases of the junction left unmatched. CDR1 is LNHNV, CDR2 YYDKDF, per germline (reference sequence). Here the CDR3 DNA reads TGTGCCATCCGACCGGGGACAGGGATAAACTATGGCTACACCTTC. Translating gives CAIRPGTGINYGYTF.

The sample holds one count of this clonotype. The DNA of the CDR3 is TGTGCCAGCAGCTCCGCGGGGTTAACCGGGGAGCTGTTTTTT. As protein: CASSSAGLTGELFF. The V gene is TRBV7-9, the J gene TRBJ2-2, with D perhaps matching TRBD2 (6 bases). V was shortened by 4 bases and J by 5 bases, with 11 bases between the two germline ends. The CDR3 contains 14 residues. Germline V gene sequence: CDR1 SEHNR, CDR2 FQNEAQ (reference sequence).

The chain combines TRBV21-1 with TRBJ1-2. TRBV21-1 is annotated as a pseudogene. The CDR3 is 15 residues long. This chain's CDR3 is CASSKAQRGRDGYTF. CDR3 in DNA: TGTGCCAGCAGCAAAGCGCAGAGAGGGCGAGATGGCTACACCTTC.